Presented here are 24 T cell receptor beta chains from one specimen sequenced in a study of esophageal squamous cell carcinoma under preoperative chemotherapy. Each CDR3 protein gets one entry after TCRdb re-called the PCR reads with MiXCR. This sample has around 9,700 distinct CDR3 sequences; roughly 65% occur once, and the top ten carry just under 30%. Stated time point: after preoperative PTX-NDP chemotherapy. The sample was taken from a patient given preoperative chemotherapy. These receptors were collected from a human donor with esophageal squamous cell carcinoma. The donor label of this sample is uncertain.

On this clonotype itself: A much larger clone sits a single nucleotide away, making a read error possible. The chain combines TRBV6-4 with TRBJ2-3; D perhaps matches TRBD1 (5 bases). CDR3 length equals 15 residues. Looked up from germline, CDR1 is MRHNA and CDR2 is SNTAGT. The V end was cut by 0 bases, the J end by 2 bases, with 9 bases between. The CDR3: CASSDSGVDTDTQYF. Written as DNA, the CDR3 is TGTGCCAGCAGTGACTCAGGGGTTGACACAGATACGCAGTATTTT.

A remark on this clonotype: Mismatch with germline at one junction end may stem from a read error. This chain uses TRBV10-2 with TRBJ2-3; D unresolved. This CDR3 region has 14 residues. Looked up from germline, CDR1 is WSHSY and CDR2 is SAAADI. The CDR3 bases are TGCGCGGGCTCCGGTGGGCCCTACACAGAGACGCAGTACTTT. Amino acid sequence: CAGSGGPYTETQYF.

With respect to this clonotype: At one of its ends the junction is not consistent with the germline gene, which may arise from a read error. This chain uses TRBV6-5 with TRBJ2-3, with 8 nucleotides matching TRBD2. Per germline, CDR1 MNHEY and CDR2 SVGAGI. This CDR3 has 15 amino acids. The CDR3 bases are TGTGCCAGCAGTTTAGCGGGAAAGAGCAAAGATACGCAGTATTTC. Amino acids: CASSLAGKSKDTQYF.

Concerning this clonotype itself: One end of the junction does not line up with germline, which may come from a read error. The rearrangement links TRBV6-1 to TRBJ2-3, with 7 bases that match TRBD2. The germline V gene has CDR1 MNHNS and CDR2 SASEGT. This CDR3 has 18 amino acids. The CDR3 DNA reads as TGTGCCGGTTGTGAAGCGGGGCGGGGGAGCGGGGCCCCAGAGACGCAGTATTTC. This gives the protein CAGCEAGRGSGAPETQYF.

This clonotype was seen only a few times. V and J are TRBV6-5 and TRBJ2-5; TRBD2 matches 7 bases. The DNA matches TRBJ2-7 better at its end, which makes the J call doubtful. CDR1 MNHEY and CDR2 SVGAGI come from the germline V gene. This CDR3 spans 13 amino acids. This CDR3 reads CASSYGAGYEQYF. CDR3 DNA: TGTGCCAGCAGTTACGGAGCGGGGTACGAGCAGTACTTC.

This clonotype has a handful of counts. The rearrangement uses TRBV11-2 and TRBJ2-3; D tentatively fits TRBD1 or TRBD2 (5 bases each). V was clipped by 3 bases and J by 4 bases, with 26 bases between them. Germline V gene data show CDR1 as SGHAT and CDR2 as FQNNGV. This CDR3 is 19 amino acids long. The CDR3 loop reads CASSFRALGAEGWSDTQYF. The CDR3 bases are TGTGCCAGCAGCTTCCGCGCCCTAGGGGCAGAGGGATGGTCAGATACGCAGTATTTT. The full variable domain, rest sourced from reference TRBV11-2 and TRBJ2-3, is EAGVAQSPRYKIIEKRQSVAFWCNPISGHATLYWYQQILGQGPKLLIQFQNNGVVDDSQLPKDRFSAERLKGVDSTLKIQPAKLEDSAVYLCASSFRALGAEGWSDTQYFGPGTRLTVL.

The chain employs TRBV6-1 and TRBJ2-3; the match to TRBD1 covers 8 bases. The J call may be mistaken, given a closer DNA end match to TRBJ2-1. The CDR3 contains 14 residues. CDR1 MNHNS and CDR2 SASEGT come from the germline V gene. The CDR3 reads CASSPGQDMNEQFF. In nucleotides, the CDR3 is TGTGCCAGCAGTCCGGGACAGGACATGAATGAGCAGTTCTTC.

This clonotype was found once. No conserved phenylalanine or tryptophan is present at the end of the CDR3, so a read error is the likely explanation. No DNA is shown, since the ends of the CDR3 on it are uncertain; the CDR3 is the one TCRdb lists. V gene TRBV6-1 combines with J gene TRBJ2-1; TRBD1 is taken as the D call from the table, unchecked against the DNA. 15 amino acids form the CDR3, both terminal residues included. Germline V lookup: CDR1 MNHNS, CDR2 SASEGT. The CDR3 loop is CASSEERSDEQYFGA.

This sequence joins TRBV6-1 and TRBJ2-3; D tentatively reads TRBD1 or TRBD2 (5 bases each). Germline assignment: CDR1 MNHNS and CDR2 SASEGT. V was clipped by 8 bases and J by 9 bases, with 27 bases between them. There are 16 residues in the CDR3. CDR3 DNA: TGTGCCAGCGGGGAACTTGGGGGACGTTACAAAGAGACGCAGTATTTT. Protein: CASGELGGRYKETQYF.

This clonotype has a handful of counts. This rearrangement joins TRBV7-2 to TRBJ2-5; 9 bases are shared with TRBD2. With the DNA end fitting TRBJ2-7 better, the J assignment may be wrong. This CDR3 region has 13 residues. Germline loops: CDR1 SGHTA, CDR2 FQGNSA. CDR3 nucleotide sequence: TGTGCCAGCAGCAGGCGGACTAGCGACGAGCAGTACTTC. Translating gives CASSRRTSDEQYF.

This clonotype is labeled as large. This chain links TRBV7-2 with TRBJ2-3; 9 positions match TRBD1. The CDR3 runs 16 residues. The V segment lost 5 bases and the J segment 0 bases; nucleotides outside the gene matches: 6. CDR1 is SGHTA, CDR2 FQGNSA, per germline. CDR3 bases: TGTGCCAGCAGCGCACGACAGGGGGGGAGCACAGATACGCAGTATTTT. Protein sequence: CASSARQGGSTDTQYF.

The V call is TRBV20-1, the J call TRBJ2-3; 11 nucleotides agree with TRBD2. The germline gives CDR1 DFQATT, CDR2 SNEGSKA (reference sequence). The CDR3 runs to 15 residues. V lost 0 bases to trimming and J lost 6 bases; unmatched junction nucleotides: 5. CDR3 sequence: CSAREESSGRDTQYF. CDR3 nucleotide sequence: TGCAGTGCTAGAGAAGAGTCTAGCGGGAGGGATACGCAGTATTTT.

In its sample, this clonotype ranks as medium-sized (0.01 to 0.1%). This chain joins TRBV7-2 and TRBJ2-3, with 7 bases lining up with TRBD2. Per germline, CDR1 SGHTA and CDR2 FQGNSA. J gave up 4 bases and V 8 bases, and 9 bases lay outside the gene matches. The CDR3 totals 14 residues. The CDR3 sequence is CASAKAGAADTQYF. Written as DNA, the CDR3 is TGTGCCAGCGCCAAGGCGGGAGCGGCAGATACGCAGTATTTT.

As concerns this clonotype: At one end, the junction sequence differs from germline, possibly due to a read error. The chain links TRBV7-7 to TRBJ2-1; D is perhaps TRBD2 (5 bases). The J call is uncertain, as TRBJ2-5 better fits the DNA end. Germline assignment: CDR1 SSHAT and CDR2 FNYEAQ (reference sequence). The CDR3 spans 14 residues. The CDR3 bases are TGTGCTAGCAGCCCCAAGGCGGGTGGGGAGACCCAGTACTTC. Encoded protein: CASSPKAGGETQYF.

The chain couples TRBV10-3 to TRBJ2-3; 7 nucleotides agree with TRBD2. V dropped 11 bases and J dropped 9; count of bases not matched to a gene: 20. Germline V gives CDR1 ENHRY, CDR2 SYGVKD. The CDR3 extends over 15 amino acids. As DNA, the CDR3 is TGTGCCGGGGGTTTAGGGGCGGGAGACAAAGAGACGCAGTATTTT. Its translation is CAGGLGAGDKETQYF.

This clonotype has more than one count but fewer than ten. Mismatch with germline at one junction end may stem from a read error. The chain has TRBV6-1 and TRBJ2-4; 7 nucleotides line up with TRBD2. CDR1 is MNHNS and CDR2 is SASEGT in the germline V gene. This CDR3 contains 16 residues. The CDR3 protein is CASRELGGRAKDTQYF. CDR3 nucleotides: TGTGCCAGCCGTGAATTGGGGGGGAGAGCCAAAGACACGCAGTATTTC.

V usage is TRBV4-2 and J usage is TRBJ2-3; the D gene is possibly TRBD2 (7 bases). Germline assignment: CDR1 LGHNA and CDR2 YNFKEQ. The CDR3 totals 16 residues. V shed 4 bases and J shed 1 base, with 15 bases lying between them. Here the CDR3 reads CASSPQEGGGTDTQYF. The DNA of the CDR3 is TGTGCCAGCAGCCCCCAGGAGGGGGGGGGCACAGATACGCAGTATTTT.

This rearrangement joins TRBV7-6 to TRBJ2-2; possibly TRBD2 for D (6 bases). The V end was cut by 4 bases, the J end by 11 bases, with 17 bases between. Germline CDR1 is SGHVS and CDR2 is FNYEAQ. The CDR3 totals 14 residues. The CDR3 spells CASSSGLPYSELFF. The CDR3, as DNA: TGTGCCAGCAGCTCGGGACTGCCGTACAGTGAGCTGTTTTTT.

As concerns this clonotype: The germline gene is not matched at one end of the junction; a read error may be the cause. The chain couples TRBV6-1 to TRBJ2-3, with D perhaps matching TRBD2 (6 bases). The CDR3 runs 17 residues. Germline V gene data show CDR1 as MNHNS and CDR2 as SASEGT. CDR3 sequence (DNA): TGTGCCAGCATCGGGGGTAGGGGAGAGTTCAGCACAGACACGCAGTATTTC. It yields the protein CASIGGRGEFSTDTQYF.

V usage is TRBV6-1 and J usage is TRBJ2-1; possible D gene TRBD1, 5 bases. The ends were cut back, 8 bases at V and 5 bases at J, with 13 bases in the middle. Germline V gene data show CDR1 as MNHNS and CDR2 as SASEGT. This CDR3 has 13 residues. The CDR3 nucleotides are TGTGCCAGCGGATCAGGGCCACACAATGAGCAGTTCTTC. Its protein product is CASGSGPHNEQFF.

This clonotype was recorded many times. The chain is built from TRBV11-2 and TRBJ1-4; unclear D gene. V dropped 5 bases and J dropped 4 bases, with 2 bases sitting between them. Germline values: CDR1 SGHAT, CDR2 FQNNGV. The CDR3 has 11 residues. The CDR3 region has the DNA TGTGCCAGCAGCCGTAATGAAAAACTGTTTTTT. Protein: CASSRNEKLFF.

The V call is TRBV6-1, the J call TRBJ2-5; maybe TRBD1 (6 bases). The CDR3 covers 13 residues. The V end lost 2 bases, the J end lost 6 bases, and 10 bases lay between the germline ends. Germline V gene lookup returns CDR1 MNHNS and CDR2 SASEGT. The CDR3 reads CASSETGLKTQYF. The CDR3 bases are TGTGCCAGCAGTGAAACAGGGCTGAAGACCCAGTACTTC.

The chain is built from TRBV27 and TRBJ2-3; D gene uncertain. This CDR3 has 12 amino acids. The V gene lost 2 bases and the J gene lost 5 bases, with 5 bases spanning the gap. Germline CDR1 reads MNHEY; CDR2 reads SMNVEV (reference sequence). This CDR3 is CASSLGRDTQYF. In DNA form, the CDR3 reads TGTGCCAGCAGTTTAGGAAGAGATACGCAGTATTTT.

V and J are TRBV6-1 and TRBJ2-3; tentatively, D is TRBD2 (6 bases). With 8 bases removed from V and 9 bases from J, the gap between germline ends came to 27 bases. The CDR3 extends over 16 amino acids. Germline CDR1 and CDR2: MNHNS and SASEGT. CDR3 nucleotides: TGTGCCAGCGGGGGGTTTTGGGGACGTTACCAAGAGACGCAGTATTTT. Its translation is CASGGFWGRYQETQYF.